The entry below gives a single TCR beta chain sequence along with its context. Its antigen target is currently unknown. It has no much larger one-base neighbor in the sample; base qualities were not kept. About 500 nanograms of biopsy DNA per sample were submitted for commercial TCRB immunosequencing. A two-step, amplification bias-controlled multiplex PCR was used by Adaptive Biotechnology to amplify CDR3 regions from genomic DNA. The first PCR used primers for every V and J gene segment; the second PCR added barcodes and Illumina adapters. CDR3 libraries were sequenced on an Illumina instrument. Under the source paper's analysis protocol: The analysis drew on both the pipelines supplied by the vendor and custom analysis of the raw data in R/Bioconductor running R version 3.3.0. Clonality, which ranges from 0 to 1, was calculated as the inverse of the normalised Shannon entropy across all productive clones. High-frequency clones were defined as the share of the repertoire taken up by the top 100 clones, keeping only clones that passed a 95% confidence test. Overlap between samples was measured with the Morisita-Horn index, while repertoire diversity was measured with the Simpson index. TCRdb retrieved this table from immuneACCESS and kept in-frame rearrangements only. Not all clones are present; in checked studies, unresolved V genes account for under half, and no reason is known for the remainder. V and J calls and clone size follow that table, whereas D and trimming were derived from the DNA. This sample lists thousands of clones; around three quarters were detected once. The ten largest clones capture around a fifth of the sample.

These data are taken from a study of T cell repertoires in ileal Crohn's disease (dated by TCRdb to about 2019). For context, the study as a whole: The median duration of disease was roughly 8.2 years, and at the time of surgery less than 40% of patients were active smokers. The study was conducted in parallel with a multicentre cohort that was designed to identify predictors of early endoscopic recurrence following ileocolonic resection. Surgery was performed for a complication in all patients, with stricturing disease in 61% and penetrating disease in roughly 40%. Roughly half of the patients were given postoperative therapy, with under 12 receiving thiopurines and under 20 receiving anti-TNF agents. TCR repertoire analysis was performed in roughly 50 Crohn's disease patients drawn from a prospective multicentre cohort. The study sequenced 150 to 200 mucosal samples from more than 50 patients, taken at several locations on the surgical specimen and at postoperative endoscopy. Endoscopic postoperative recurrence was defined as a Rutgeerts score above i0.

Overall results and qualifications from the work: Sorted CD8 T cells carried more high-frequency clones than CD4 T cells, suggesting mucosal expansions were mainly CD8. Compared with non-smokers, patients who were active smokers at surgery showed a significantly higher proportion of clonal expansions (roughly 24% vs 19%, p=0.02). Mucosal CD4 and CD8 T cells were sorted and sequenced only in a subgroup of patients, whose size was not stated. Higher percentages of high-frequency clones at the time of surgery were linked to endoscopic recurrence, and every patient with clonality above 26.8% (18/57) had recurrence.

Adults with ileal or ileocolonic Crohn's disease and an indication for ileocolonic resection were eligible for inclusion. Whole ileal mucosal biopsies were stored frozen at -80°C before DNA extraction. Genomic DNA was extracted from frozen whole biopsies with a TRizol-based method and quantified on a NanoDrop 2000 spectrophotometer. The sequence derives from an adult with Crohn's disease. The sample was ileal tissue.

This receptor has the CDR3 CASSLGTGSGETQYF. The DNA is as follows: TGTGCCAGCAGCTTAGGGACAGGGTCGGGTGAGACCCAGTACTTC. In this chain, TRBV7-8 is recombined with TRBJ2-5; the junction holds 8 bases that match TRBD1. The CDR3 has 15 amino acids, counting the end cysteine and phenylalanine. This entry keeps only the CDR3 DNA: 45 bases, framed from base 1. After removal of 1 base from V and 5 bases from J, the junction retains 6 bases not matched to a gene. The germline V gene provides CDR1 SGHVS and CDR2 FQNEAQ.